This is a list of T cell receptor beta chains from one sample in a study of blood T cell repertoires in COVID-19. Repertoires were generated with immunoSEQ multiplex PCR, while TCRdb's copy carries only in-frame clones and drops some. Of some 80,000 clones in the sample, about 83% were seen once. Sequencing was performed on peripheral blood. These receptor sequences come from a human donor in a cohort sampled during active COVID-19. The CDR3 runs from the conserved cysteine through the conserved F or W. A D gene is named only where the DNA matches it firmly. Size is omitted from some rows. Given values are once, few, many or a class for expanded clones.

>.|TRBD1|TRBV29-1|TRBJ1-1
TGCAGCGTTCCGACAGGGGTCCAGAACACTGAAGCTTTCTTT
CSVPTGVQNTEAFF
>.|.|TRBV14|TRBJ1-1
TGTGCCAGCAGCCAACAGGGGTACACTGAAGCTTTCTTT
CASSQQGYTEAFF
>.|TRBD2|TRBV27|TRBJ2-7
TGTGCCAGCAGTTCCCACGTACTAGCGGGGGGATACGAGCAGTACTTC
CASSSHVLAGGYEQYF
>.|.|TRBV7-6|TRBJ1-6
TGTATCGAGGGTGATTCACCCCTCCACTTT
CIEGDSPLHF
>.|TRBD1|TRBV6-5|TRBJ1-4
TGTGCCATCCTCCGGGACAGGGTAGAAAAACTGTTTTTT
CAILRDRVEKLFF
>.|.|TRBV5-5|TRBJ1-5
TGTGCCAGCAGCTTACAGAGCAATCAGCCCCAGCATTTT
CASSLQSNQPQHF
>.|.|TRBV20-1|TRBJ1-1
TGCAGTGCTAGGCCCGAGGCTGAAGCTTTCTTT
CSARPEAEAFF
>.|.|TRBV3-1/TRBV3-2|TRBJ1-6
TGTGCCAGCAGCCCTCAAGGGGCGGGGGATCTATATTCACCCCTCCACTTT
CASSPQGAGDLYSPLHF
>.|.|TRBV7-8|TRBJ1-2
TGTGCCAGCAGCTTAAGGGACACTAACTATGGCTACACCTTC
CASSLRDTNYGYTF
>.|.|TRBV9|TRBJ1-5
TGTGCCAGCAGCGTAGACAGGGATCAGCCCCAGCATTTT
CASSVDRDQPQHF
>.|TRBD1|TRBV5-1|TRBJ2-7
TGCGCCTGCCGGGACAGGGGGGACGAGCAGTACTTC
CACRDRGDEQYF
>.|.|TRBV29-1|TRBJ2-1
TGCAGCGGCGCCGACTACAATGAGCAGTTCTTC
CSGADYNEQFF
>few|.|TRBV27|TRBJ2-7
TGTGCCAGCAGTTTACTCCCAGGGGAGGGGTACGAGCAGTACTTC
CASSLLPGEGYEQYF
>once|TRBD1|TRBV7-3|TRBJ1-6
TGTGCCAGCAGCTTTACAGGGGATTCACCCCTCCACTTT
CASSFTGDSPLHF
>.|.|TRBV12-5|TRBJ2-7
TGTGCTAGTGGTTCTCCGAGATCTTACGAGCAGTACTTC
CASGSPRSYEQYF
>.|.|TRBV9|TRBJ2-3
TGTGCCAGCAGCGTATACGGGAGAGGGACAGATACGCAGTATTTT
CASSVYGRGTDTQYF
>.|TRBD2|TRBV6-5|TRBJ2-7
TGTGCCAGCAGTTACTCGGGGGAGGGCACCTACGAGCAGTACTTC
CASSYSGEGTYEQYF
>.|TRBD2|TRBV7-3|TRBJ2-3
TGTGCCAGCAGCTTAAGTAGCGGGGGCACAGATACGCAGTATTTT
CASSLSSGGTDTQYF
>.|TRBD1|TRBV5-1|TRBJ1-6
TGCGCCAGCAGCTTGGACAGGGGAGACTCACCCCTCCACTTT
CASSLDRGDSPLHF
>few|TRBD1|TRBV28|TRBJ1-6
TGTGCCAGCAGTTCCCCGACAGGGGGCGCGGGTTCACCCCTCCACTTT
CASSSPTGGAGSPLHF
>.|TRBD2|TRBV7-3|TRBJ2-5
TGTGCCAGCAGCTTAGGCGGCGGGAGGAGTGAGACCCAGTACTTC
CASSLGGGRSETQYF
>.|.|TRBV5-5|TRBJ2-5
TGTGCCAGCAGCTTGGCCGCAGGGCAAGAGACCCAGTACTTC
CASSLAAGQETQYF
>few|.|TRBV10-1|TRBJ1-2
TGCGCCAGCAGTGCGAGTACCTCCTATGGCTACACCTTC
CASSASTSYGYTF
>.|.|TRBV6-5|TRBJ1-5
TGTGCCAGCATTTTCGGGAGCTATAGCAATCAGCCCCAGCATTTT
CASIFGSYSNQPQHF
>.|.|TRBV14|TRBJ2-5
TGTGCCAGCAGCCAGGCCCAAGAGACCCAGTACTTC
CASSQAQETQYF
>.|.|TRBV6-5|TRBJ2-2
TGTGCCAGCAGTAGAGAACGGTACACCGGGGAGCTGTTTTTT
CASSRERYTGELFF
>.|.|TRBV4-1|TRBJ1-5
TGCGCCAGCAGCCAAGGACAGTTCAATCAGCCCCAGCATTTT
CASSQGQFNQPQHF
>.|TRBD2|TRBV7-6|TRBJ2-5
TGTGCCAGCAGCTTAGGGACTAGCGGGGGGCCCGGGGAGACCCAGTACTTC
CASSLGTSGGPGETQYF
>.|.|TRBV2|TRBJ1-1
TGTGCCAGCAGAGCACATACAGGGCCTCCATCTGAAGCTTTCTTT
CASRAHTGPPSEAFF
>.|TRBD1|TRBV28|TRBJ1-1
TGTGCCAGCAGCCGGTCGCCAGGGGGAAACACTGAAGCTTTCTTT
CASSRSPGGNTEAFF
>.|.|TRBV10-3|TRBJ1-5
TGTGCCATCAGTGAGTCAAAATCTTTCAATCAGCCCCAGCATTTT
CAISESKSFNQPQHF
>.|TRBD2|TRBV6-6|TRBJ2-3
TGTGCCAGCACCCGCCCGACTAGCGGGAAAACAGATACGCAGTATTTT
CASTRPTSGKTDTQYF
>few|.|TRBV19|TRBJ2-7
TGTGCCAGTAGTATAGATCGCGGAACCGGTCAGTACTTC
CASSIDRGTGQYF
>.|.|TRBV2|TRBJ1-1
TGTGCCAGCAGTGAACAAGGAGGCACTGAAGCTTTCTTT
CASSEQGGTEAFF
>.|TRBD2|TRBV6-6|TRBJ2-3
TGTGCCAGCACGAGAGGGAGCGGGGGTTTGGATACGCAGTATTTT
CASTRGSGGLDTQYF
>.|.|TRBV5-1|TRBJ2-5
TGCGCCAGCGGTATAGGAGGAACACAAGAGACCCAGTACTTC
CASGIGGTQETQYF
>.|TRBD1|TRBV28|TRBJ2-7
TGTGCCAGCAGCCAGGGACAGCCCCCCTACGAGCAGTACTTC
CASSQGQPPYEQYF
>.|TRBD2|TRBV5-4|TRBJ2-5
TGTGCCAGCAGCTTCCCTAGCGGGGGTGAAGAGACCCAGTACTTC
CASSFPSGGEETQYF
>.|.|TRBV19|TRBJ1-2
TGTGCCAGTAGCCTCGCCCAAGGTCCGGGGTCGTATGGCTACACCTTC
CASSLAQGPGSYGYTF
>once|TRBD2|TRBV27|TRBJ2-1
TGTGCCAGCAGTTTAGGACTAGCGGGAATTTATAGCTCCTACAATGAGCAGTTCTTC
CASSLGLAGIYSSYNEQFF
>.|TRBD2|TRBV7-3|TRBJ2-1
TGTGCCAGCAGCCCCGGGACTACATACAATGAGCAGTTCTTC
CASSPGTTYNEQFF
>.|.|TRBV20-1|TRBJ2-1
TGCAGTGCAAGGACAGTCGAGCAGTTCTTC
CSARTVEQFF
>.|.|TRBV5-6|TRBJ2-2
TGTGCCAGCAGCCCGGGATGGAACACCGGGGAGCTGTTTTTT
CASSPGWNTGELFF
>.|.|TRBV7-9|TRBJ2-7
TGTGCCAGCAGCCCAGAGGTGGCCGAGCAGTACTTC
CASSPEVAEQYF